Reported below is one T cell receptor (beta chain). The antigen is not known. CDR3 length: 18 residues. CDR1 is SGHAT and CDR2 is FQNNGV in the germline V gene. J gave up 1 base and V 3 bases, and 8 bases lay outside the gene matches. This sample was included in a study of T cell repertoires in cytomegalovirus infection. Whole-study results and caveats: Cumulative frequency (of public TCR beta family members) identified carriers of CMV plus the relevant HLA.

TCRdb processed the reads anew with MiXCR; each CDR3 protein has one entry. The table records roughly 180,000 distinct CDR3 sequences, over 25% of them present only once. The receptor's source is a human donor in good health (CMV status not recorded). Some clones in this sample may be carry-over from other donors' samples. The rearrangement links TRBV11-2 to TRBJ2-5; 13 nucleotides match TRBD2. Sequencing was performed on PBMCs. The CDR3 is CASSFLTSGGISQETQYF. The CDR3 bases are TGTGCCAGCAGCTTTTTGACTAGCGGGGGGATTAGCCAAGAGACCCAGTACTTC. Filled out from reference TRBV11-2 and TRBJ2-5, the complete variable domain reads EAGVAQSPRYKIIEKRQSVAFWCNPISGHATLYWYQQILGQGPKLLIQFQNNGVVDDSQLPKDRFSAERLKGVDSTLKIQPAKLEDSAVYLCASSFLTSGGISQETQYFGPGTRLLVL.